A selection of T cell receptor beta chains follows, all from one sample in a study of T cell responses to AZD1222 COVID-19 vaccine. Generated by immunoSEQ multiplex PCR, the TCRdb table keeps only in-frame clones and is missing some. The profile shows roughly 140,000 clones, around nine tenths of them singletons. Sequencing was performed on peripheral blood, taken 28 days after the second AZD1222 dose. These receptors were collected from an adult who received the AZD1222 COVID-19 vaccine. Both conserved end residues are part of each CDR3.

V gene	J gene	CDR3 protein
TRBV12-3/TRBV12-4	TRBJ2-3	CASSLSVPDTQYF
TRBV30	TRBJ2-1	CAWSWREGYNEQFF
TRBV19	TRBJ2-5	CASSIDGGLAGLQETQYF
TRBV5-1	TRBJ1-2	CASSLEGGDGYTF
TRBV4-2	TRBJ1-1	CASSNVGSNTEAFF
TRBV3-1/TRBV3-2	TRBJ2-7	CASSQDSRGEQYF
TRBV3-1/TRBV3-2	TRBJ2-2	CASSQKQGVGTGELFF
TRBV7-6	TRBJ2-2	CASSAAPGLAFTGELFF
TRBV27	TRBJ2-7	CASSLGTPGTGVDEQYF
TRBV6-5	TRBJ1-5	CASRPDRVANQPQHF
TRBV21-1	TRBJ1-5	CASSKEWPNQPQHF
TRBV6-1	TRBJ1-5	CASSGSPMRPQHF
TRBV5-6	TRBJ2-5	CASSFSLPGETQYF
TRBV4-3	TRBJ2-2	CASSQVRGMNTGELFF
TRBV3-1/TRBV3-2	TRBJ1-5	CASSPRTGGNQPQHF
TRBV6-5	TRBJ1-5	CASMESVDQPQHF
TRBV12-3/TRBV12-4	TRBJ1-2	CASSPAGGYGYTF
TRBV4-1	TRBJ1-2	CASSQVTTGARLGYTF
TRBV6-1	TRBJ1-1	CASSDGSFVTEAFF
TRBV28	TRBJ2-5	CASSLYVGNQETQYF
TRBV6-5	TRBJ1-1	CASSRVNTEAFF
TRBV24-1	TRBJ1-3	CATSAAGQGDTIYF
TRBV7-9	TRBJ1-1	CASIPGQGISGTEAFF
TRBV28	TRBJ1-3	CASSRGVNSGNTIYF
TRBV6-4	TRBJ1-2	CASSEPGQGGGYTF
TRBV7-2	TRBJ2-1	CASSYRTSYNEQFF
TRBV21-1	TRBJ2-7	CAGVFGYEQYF
TRBV5-4	TRBJ1-2	CASSTDRGAVHGYTF
TRBV7-2	TRBJ1-2	CASSPEADLVPYTF
TRBV7-2	TRBJ2-7	CASSASRAPYEQYF
TRBV7-6	TRBJ2-7	CASSLEGGSTYEQYF
TRBV14	TRBJ2-3	CASSQFGTGNTDTQYF
TRBV19	TRBJ2-1	CASSIGSLDNEQFF
TRBV5-1	TRBJ1-2	CASSLETSGVYGYTF
TRBV28	TRBJ2-2	CASSLAGGLPGELFF
TRBV4-3	TRBJ1-5	CASSQEVMSGNQPQHF
TRBV18	TRBJ2-2	CASSAYRNTGELFF
TRBV6-5	TRBJ2-1	CASSYSMGGVEQFF
TRBV7-9	TRBJ1-6	CASTGGGNNSPLHF
TRBV19	TRBJ1-5	CASSIGQHQPQHF
TRBV18	TRBJ2-7	CASSPLPHSSYEQYF
TRBV5-1	TRBJ1-2	CASSLAQGIYGYTF
TRBV6-5	TRBJ1-2	CASSQTGPEGGYTF
TRBV5-1	TRBJ2-1	CASSPSGPAYNEQFF
TRBV13	TRBJ2-3	CASLVRGMFQRGGLRTDTQYF
TRBV28	TRBJ2-7	CASSASNRGLYEQYF
TRBV6-5	TRBJ1-1	CASRRAGTGSYEAFF
TRBV12-3/TRBV12-4	TRBJ2-7	CASGGGGHAEQYF
TRBV19	TRBJ2-2	CASTPRPANTGELFF
TRBV7-9	TRBJ1-1	CASSPPNTEAFF
TRBV19	TRBJ2-5	CASSPTQGGETQYF
TRBV5-1	TRBJ2-1	CASSPTSGRGNEQFF
TRBV3-1/TRBV3-2	TRBJ1-6	CASSQGFRTSRPNSPLHF
TRBV28	TRBJ1-6	CASTFGTAPLHF
TRBV7-7	TRBJ2-5	CASSLGQEETQYF
TRBV4-1	TRBJ1-2	CASSPTGPYYGYTF
TRBV4-1	TRBJ2-3	CASSRDRGRDTQYF
TRBV19	TRBJ2-7	CASSRDRNYEQYF
TRBV11-1	TRBJ2-5	CASSFSFTETQYF